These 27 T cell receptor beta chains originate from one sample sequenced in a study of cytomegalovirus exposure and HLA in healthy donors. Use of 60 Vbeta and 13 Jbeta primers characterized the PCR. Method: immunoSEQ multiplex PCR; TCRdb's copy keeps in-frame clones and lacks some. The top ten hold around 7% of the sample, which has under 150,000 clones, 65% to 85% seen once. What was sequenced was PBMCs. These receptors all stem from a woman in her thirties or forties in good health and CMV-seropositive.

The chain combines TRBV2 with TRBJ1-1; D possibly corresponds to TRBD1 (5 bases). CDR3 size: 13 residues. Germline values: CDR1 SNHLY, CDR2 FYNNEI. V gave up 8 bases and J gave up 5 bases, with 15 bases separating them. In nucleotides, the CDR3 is TGTGCCAGCTATGCCAGGGTCGGAACTGAAGCTTTCTTT. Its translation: CASYARVGTEAFF.

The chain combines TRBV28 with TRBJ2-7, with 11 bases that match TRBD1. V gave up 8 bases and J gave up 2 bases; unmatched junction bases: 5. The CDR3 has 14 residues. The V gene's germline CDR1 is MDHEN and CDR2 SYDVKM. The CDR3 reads CASSGQGATYEQYF. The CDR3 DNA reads TGTGCCAGCTCCGGACAGGGGGCCACCTACGAGCAGTACTTC.

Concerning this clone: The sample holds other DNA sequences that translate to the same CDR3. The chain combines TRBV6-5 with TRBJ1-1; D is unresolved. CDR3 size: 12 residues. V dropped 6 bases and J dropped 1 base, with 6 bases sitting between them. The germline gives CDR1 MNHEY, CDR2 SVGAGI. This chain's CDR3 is CASREGNTEAFF. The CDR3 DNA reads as TGTGCCAGCAGAGAGGGGAACACTGAAGCTTTCTTT.

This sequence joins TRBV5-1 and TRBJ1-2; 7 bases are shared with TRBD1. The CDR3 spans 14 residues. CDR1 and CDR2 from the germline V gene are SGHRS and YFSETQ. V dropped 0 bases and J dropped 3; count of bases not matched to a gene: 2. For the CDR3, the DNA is TGCGCCAGCAGCTTGGGGGACAGCTACTATGGCTACACCTTC. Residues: CASSLGDSYYGYTF. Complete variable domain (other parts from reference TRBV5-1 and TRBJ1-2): KAGVTQTPRYLIKTRGQQVTLSCSPISGHRSVSWYQQTPGQGLQFLFEYFSETQRNKGNFPGRFSGRQFSNSRSEMNVSTLELGDSALYLCASSLGDSYYGYTFGSGTRLTVV.

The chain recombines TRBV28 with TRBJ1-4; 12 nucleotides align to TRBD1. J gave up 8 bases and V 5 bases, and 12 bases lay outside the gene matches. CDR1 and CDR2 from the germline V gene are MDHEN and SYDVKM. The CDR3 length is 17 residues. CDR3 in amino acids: CASSPRDRGRQVEKLFF. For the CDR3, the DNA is TGTGCCAGCAGTCCCCGGGACAGGGGGCGTCAAGTAGAAAAACTGTTTTTT.

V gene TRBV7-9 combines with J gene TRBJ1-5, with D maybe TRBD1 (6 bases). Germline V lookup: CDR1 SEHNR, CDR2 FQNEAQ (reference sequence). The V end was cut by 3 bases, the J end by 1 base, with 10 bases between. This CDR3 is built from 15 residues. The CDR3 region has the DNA TGTGCCAGCAGCTTCGGGGGGCCCAGCAATCAGCCCCAGCATTTT. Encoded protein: CASSFGGPSNQPQHF.

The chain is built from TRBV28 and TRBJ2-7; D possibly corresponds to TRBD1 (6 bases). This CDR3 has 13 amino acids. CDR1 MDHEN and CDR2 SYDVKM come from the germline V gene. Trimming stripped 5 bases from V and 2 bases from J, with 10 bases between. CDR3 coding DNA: TGTGCCAGCAGTCTCGACAGGACCTACGAGCAGTACTTC. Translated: CASSLDRTYEQYF.

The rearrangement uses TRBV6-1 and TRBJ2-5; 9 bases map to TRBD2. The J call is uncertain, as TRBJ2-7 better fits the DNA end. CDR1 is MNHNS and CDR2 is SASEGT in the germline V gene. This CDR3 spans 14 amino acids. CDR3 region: CASRRLAVSYEQYF. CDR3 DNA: TGTGCCAGCAGGAGACTAGCGGTTTCCTACGAGCAGTACTTC.

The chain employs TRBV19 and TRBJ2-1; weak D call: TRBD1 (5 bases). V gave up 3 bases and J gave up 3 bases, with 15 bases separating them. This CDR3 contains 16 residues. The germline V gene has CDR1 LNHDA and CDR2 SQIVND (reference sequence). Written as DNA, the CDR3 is TGTGCCAGTAGTATCGGTCCGATTACAGGCTACAATGAGCAGTTCTTC. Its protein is CASSIGPITGYNEQFF.

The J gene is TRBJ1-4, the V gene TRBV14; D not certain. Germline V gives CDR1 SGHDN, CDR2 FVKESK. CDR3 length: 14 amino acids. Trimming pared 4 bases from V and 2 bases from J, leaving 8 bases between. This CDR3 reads CASSPRSTNEKLFF. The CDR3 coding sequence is TGTGCCAGCAGCCCCAGGTCTACTAATGAAAAACTGTTTTTT.

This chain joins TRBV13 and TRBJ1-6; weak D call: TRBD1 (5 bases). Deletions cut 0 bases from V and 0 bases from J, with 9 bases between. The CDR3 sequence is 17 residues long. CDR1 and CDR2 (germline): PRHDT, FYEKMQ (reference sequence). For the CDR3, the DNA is TGTGCCAGCAGCTTAGGGCAGGGTCACTCCTATAATTCACCCCTCCACTTT. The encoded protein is CASSLGQGHSYNSPLHF.

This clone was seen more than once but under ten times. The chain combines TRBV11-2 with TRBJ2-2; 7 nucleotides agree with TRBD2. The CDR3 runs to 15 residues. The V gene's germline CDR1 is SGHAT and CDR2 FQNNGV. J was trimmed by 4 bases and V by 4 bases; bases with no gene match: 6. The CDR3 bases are TGTGCCAGCAGCTCCGTGACTAGCACCACCGGGGAGCTGTTTTTT. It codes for CASSSVTSTTGELFF. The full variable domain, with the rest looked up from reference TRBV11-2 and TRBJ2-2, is EAGVAQSPRYKIIEKRQSVAFWCNPISGHATLYWYQQILGQGPKLLIQFQNNGVVDDSQLPKDRFSAERLKGVDSTLKIQPAKLEDSAVYLCASSSVTSTTGELFFGEGSRLTVL.

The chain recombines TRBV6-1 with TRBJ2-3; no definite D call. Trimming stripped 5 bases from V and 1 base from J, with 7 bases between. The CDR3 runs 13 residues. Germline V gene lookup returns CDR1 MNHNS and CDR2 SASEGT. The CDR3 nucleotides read TGTGCCAGCAGTTATCTACGCACAGATACGCAGTATTTT. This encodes CASSYLRTDTQYF.

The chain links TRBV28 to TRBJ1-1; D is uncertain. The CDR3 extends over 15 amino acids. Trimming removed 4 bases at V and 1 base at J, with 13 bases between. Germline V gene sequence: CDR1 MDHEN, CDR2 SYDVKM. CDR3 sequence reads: CASSSEQRRNTEAFF. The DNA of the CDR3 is TGTGCCAGCAGTTCCGAACAACGGAGGAACACTGAAGCTTTCTTT.

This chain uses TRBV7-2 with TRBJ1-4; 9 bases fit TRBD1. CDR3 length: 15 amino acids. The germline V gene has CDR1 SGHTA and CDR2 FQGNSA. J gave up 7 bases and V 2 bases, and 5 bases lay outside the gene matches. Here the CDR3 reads CASSLLGTGSEKLFF. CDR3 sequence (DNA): TGTGCCAGCAGCTTACTCGGGACAGGGAGTGAAAAACTGTTTTTT.

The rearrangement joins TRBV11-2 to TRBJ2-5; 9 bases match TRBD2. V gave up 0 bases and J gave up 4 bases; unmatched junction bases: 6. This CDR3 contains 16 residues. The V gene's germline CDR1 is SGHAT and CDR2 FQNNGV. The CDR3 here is CASSLEWRGGLETQYF. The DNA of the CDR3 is TGTGCCAGCAGCTTAGAATGGCGGGGGGGCCTAGAGACCCAGTACTTC.

The DNA for the CDR3 is TGTGCCAGCACTACCCCCCCGAACACTGAAGCTTTCTTT. This gives the protein CASTTPPNTEAFF. This chain connects TRBV5-5 to TRBJ1-1; D gene unclear. The CDR3 length is 13 residues. CDR1 is SGHKS and CDR2 is YYEKEE in the germline V gene (reference sequence). The V and J ends lost 6 bases and 1 base respectively, with 10 bases between them.

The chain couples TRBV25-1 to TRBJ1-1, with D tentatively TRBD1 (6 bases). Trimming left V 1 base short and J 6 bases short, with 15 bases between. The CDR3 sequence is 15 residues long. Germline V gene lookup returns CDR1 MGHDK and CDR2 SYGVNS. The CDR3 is CASSESGGPGAEAFF. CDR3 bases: TGTGCCAGCAGTGAATCGGGGGGGCCCGGGGCTGAAGCTTTCTTT.

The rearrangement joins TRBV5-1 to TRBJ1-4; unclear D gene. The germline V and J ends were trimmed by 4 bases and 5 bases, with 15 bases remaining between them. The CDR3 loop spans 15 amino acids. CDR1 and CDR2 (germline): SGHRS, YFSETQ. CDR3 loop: CASSTSGSSNEKLFF. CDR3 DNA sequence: TGCGCCAGCAGCACCTCCGGGAGCTCCAATGAAAAACTGTTTTTT.

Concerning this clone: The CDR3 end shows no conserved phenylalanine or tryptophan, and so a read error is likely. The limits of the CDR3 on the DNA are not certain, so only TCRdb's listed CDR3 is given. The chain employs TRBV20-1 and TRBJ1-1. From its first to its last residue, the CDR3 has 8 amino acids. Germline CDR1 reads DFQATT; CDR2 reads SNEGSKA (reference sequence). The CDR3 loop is CSASFGVV.

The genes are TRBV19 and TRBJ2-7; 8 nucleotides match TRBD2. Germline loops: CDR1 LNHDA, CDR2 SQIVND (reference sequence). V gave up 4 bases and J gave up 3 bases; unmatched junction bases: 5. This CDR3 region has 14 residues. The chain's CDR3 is CASSTPGGYYEQYF. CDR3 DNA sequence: TGTGCCAGTAGTACCCCGGGAGGGTACTACGAGCAGTACTTC. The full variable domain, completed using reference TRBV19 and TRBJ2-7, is DGGITQSPKYLFRKEGQNVTLSCEQNLNHDAMYWYRQDPGQGLRLIYYSQIVNDFQKGDIAEGYSVSREKKESFPLTVTSAQKNPTAFYLCASSTPGGYYEQYFGPGTRLTVT.

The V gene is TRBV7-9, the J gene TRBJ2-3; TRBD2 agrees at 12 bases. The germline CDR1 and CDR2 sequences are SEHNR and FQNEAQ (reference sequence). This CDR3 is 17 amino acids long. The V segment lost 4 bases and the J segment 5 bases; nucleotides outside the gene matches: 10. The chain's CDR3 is CASSSTALAGGEDTQYF. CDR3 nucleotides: TGTGCCAGCAGCTCAACTGCCCTAGCGGGGGGGGAAGATACGCAGTATTTT.

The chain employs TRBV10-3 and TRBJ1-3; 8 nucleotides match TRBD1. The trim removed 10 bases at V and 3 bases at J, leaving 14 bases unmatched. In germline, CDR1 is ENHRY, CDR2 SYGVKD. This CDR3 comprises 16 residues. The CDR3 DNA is TGTGCCACCCGACCGCGGGGACAGGCACTTGGAAACACCATATATTTT. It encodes CATRPRGQALGNTIYF.

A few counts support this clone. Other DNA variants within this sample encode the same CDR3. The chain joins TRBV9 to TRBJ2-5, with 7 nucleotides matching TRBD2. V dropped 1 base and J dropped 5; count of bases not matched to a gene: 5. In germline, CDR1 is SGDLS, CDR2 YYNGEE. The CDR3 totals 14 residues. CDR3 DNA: TGTGCCAGCAGCGTATATGGGGGGGAGGAGACCCAGTACTTC. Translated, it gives CASSVYGGEETQYF.

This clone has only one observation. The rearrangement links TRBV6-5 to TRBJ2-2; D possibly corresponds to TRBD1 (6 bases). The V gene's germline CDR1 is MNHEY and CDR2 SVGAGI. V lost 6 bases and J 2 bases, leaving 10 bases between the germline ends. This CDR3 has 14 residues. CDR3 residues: CASRGHLNTGELFF. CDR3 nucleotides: TGTGCCAGCAGGGGACATCTAAACACCGGGGAGCTGTTTTTT.

Written as DNA, the CDR3 is TGTGCCAGCAACTTACTCGAGGGGACTCGGGCTTTCTTT. Amino acids: CASNLLEGTRAFF. The V call is TRBV2, the J call TRBJ1-1, with D perhaps matching TRBD1 (5 bases). Trimming cost V 7 bases and J 11 bases, with 20 bases left between them. Germline V gene sequence: CDR1 SNHLY, CDR2 FYNNEI. This CDR3 has 13 residues. The full variable domain, completed using reference TRBV2 and TRBJ1-1, is EPEVTQTPSHQVTQMGQEVILRCVPISNHLYFYWYRQILGQKVEFLVSFYNNEISEKSEIFDDQFSVERPDGSNFTLKIRSTKLEDSAMYFCASNLLEGTRAFFGQGTRLTVV.

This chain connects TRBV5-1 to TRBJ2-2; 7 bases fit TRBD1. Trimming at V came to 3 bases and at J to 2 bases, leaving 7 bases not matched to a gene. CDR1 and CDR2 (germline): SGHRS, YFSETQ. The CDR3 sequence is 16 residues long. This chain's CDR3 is CASSSGDRRNTGELFF. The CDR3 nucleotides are TGCGCCAGCAGCTCTGGGGACAGAAGAAACACCGGGGAGCTGTTTTTT. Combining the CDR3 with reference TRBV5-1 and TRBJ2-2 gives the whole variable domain KAGVTQTPRYLIKTRGQQVTLSCSPISGHRSVSWYQQTPGQGLQFLFEYFSETQRNKGNFPGRFSGRQFSNSRSEMNVSTLELGDSALYLCASSSGDRRNTGELFFGEGSRLTVL.